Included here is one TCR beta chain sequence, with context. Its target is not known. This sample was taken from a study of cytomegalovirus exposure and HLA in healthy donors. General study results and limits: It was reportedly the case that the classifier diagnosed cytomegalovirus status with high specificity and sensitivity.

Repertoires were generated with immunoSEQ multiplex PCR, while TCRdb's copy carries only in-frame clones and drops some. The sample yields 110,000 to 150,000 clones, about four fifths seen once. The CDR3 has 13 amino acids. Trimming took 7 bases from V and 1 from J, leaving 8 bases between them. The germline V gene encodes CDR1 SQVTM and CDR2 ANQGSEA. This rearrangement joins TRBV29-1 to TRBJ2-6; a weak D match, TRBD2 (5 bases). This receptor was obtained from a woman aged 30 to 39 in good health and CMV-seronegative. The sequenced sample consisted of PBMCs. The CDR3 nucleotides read TGCAGCGCTAGAGGGTCTGGGGCCAACGTCCTGACTTTC. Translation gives CSARGSGANVLTF.